The 10 T cell receptor beta chains below were found in one sample sequenced in a study of cytomegalovirus exposure and HLA in healthy donors. The PCR contained 60 Vbeta and 13 Jbeta primers. Some clones are missing from TCRdb's copy, which holds only in-frame ones; the method was immunoSEQ multiplex PCR. The sample is made up of about 52,000 clones, and the top ten hold about 12% of it. Material for sequencing was PBMCs. All receptors derive from a woman in her sixties or seventies in good health and CMV-seropositive.

As concerns this clone: The same CDR3 can be traced to other DNA sequences in this sample. The chain recombines TRBV2 with TRBJ2-5, with D perhaps matching TRBD1 (6 bases). The V end was cut by 6 bases, the J end by 2 bases, with 10 bases between. CDR1 is SNHLY and CDR2 is FYNNEI in the germline V gene. This CDR3 spans 13 amino acids. The CDR3 nucleotides read TGTGCCAGCAGGAGGACAGAGCAAGAGACCCAGTACTTC. The encoded protein is CASRRTEQETQYF.

The chain is built from TRBV7-9 and TRBJ1-1; the D gene is possibly TRBD1 (5 bases). The germline V and J ends were trimmed by 7 bases and 1 base, with 10 bases remaining between them. The V gene's germline CDR1 is SEHNR and CDR2 FQNEAQ (reference sequence). The CDR3 is 13 amino acids. CDR3 in amino acids: CASTMTENTEAFF. The CDR3 nucleotides read TGTGCCAGCACCATGACAGAGAACACTGAAGCTTTCTTT.

The rearrangement uses TRBV5-4 and TRBJ1-3; perhaps TRBD1 as D (5 bases). CDR1 and CDR2 (germline): SGHNT, YYREEE (reference sequence). The germline V and J ends were trimmed by 7 bases and 4 bases, with 18 bases remaining between them. The length of the CDR3 is 15 residues. The CDR3 nucleotides are TGTGCCAGCCTAGAGGCAGGGCCGGCAGGAAACACCATATATTTT. It yields the protein CASLEAGPAGNTIYF.

V is TRBV4-2 and J is TRBJ2-7; 15 bases match TRBD2. V was pared by 1 base and J by 7 bases, with 5 bases of the junction left unmatched. This CDR3 is built from 16 residues. Germline CDR1 is LGHNA and CDR2 is YNFKEQ. CDR3 amino acids: CASSQGTSGGAPEQYF. The CDR3 nucleotides read TGTGCCAGCAGCCAAGGGACTAGCGGGGGGGCCCCTGAGCAGTACTTC.

V and J are TRBV27 and TRBJ1-2; 10 nucleotides agree with TRBD1. This CDR3 region has 17 residues. Unmatched junction bases numbered 11, after V lost 1 base and J lost 6 bases. The germline CDR1 and CDR2 sequences are MNHEY and SMNVEV (reference sequence). The CDR3 loop is CASSLLPRRQGAHGYTF. CDR3 nucleotides: TGTGCCAGCAGTTTATTACCCCGCCGACAGGGGGCGCATGGCTACACCTTC.

The chain employs TRBV11-2 and TRBJ2-5, with D uncertain. V shed 2 bases and J shed 1 base, with 5 bases lying between them. The germline V gene encodes CDR1 SGHAT and CDR2 FQNNGV. The CDR3 runs 13 residues. The CDR3, as DNA: TGTGCCAGCAGCTTAAACAGCCAAGAGACCCAGTACTTC. It translates to CASSLNSQETQYF.

This chain joins TRBV14 and TRBJ1-2; D gene uncertain. The CDR3 runs to 13 residues. Per germline, CDR1 SGHDN and CDR2 FVKESK. Trimming pared 1 base from V and 10 bases from J, leaving 13 bases between. The CDR3 is CASSQVGRPDYTF. The CDR3 region has the DNA TGTGCCAGCAGCCAAGTGGGCCGCCCTGACTACACCTTC.

The chain is built from TRBV6-1 and TRBJ1-2; 7 positions match TRBD1. CDR3 length equals 15 residues. CDR1 and CDR2 from the germline V gene are MNHNS and SASEGT. Trimming cost V 0 bases and J 4 bases; bases outside gene matches: 5. CDR3 DNA sequence: TGTGCCAGCAGTGAAGCGAAGACAGGGCCCTATGGCTACACCTTC. Translating it yields CASSEAKTGPYGYTF.

The chain links TRBV7-9 to TRBJ1-2, with D possibly TRBD1 on 6 matching bases. This CDR3 region has 15 residues. With 5 bases removed from V and 2 bases from J, the gap between germline ends came to 15 bases. Germline V gene sequence: CDR1 SEHNR, CDR2 FQNEAQ (reference sequence). CDR3 sequence: CASSPDSKKNYGYTF. As DNA, the CDR3 is TGTGCCAGCAGCCCGGACAGTAAAAAGAACTATGGCTACACCTTC.

The chain employs TRBV2 and TRBJ1-1; D call uncertain. This CDR3 spans 11 amino acids. CDR1 is SNHLY and CDR2 is FYNNEI in the germline V gene. Trimming left V 10 bases short and J 5 bases short, with 11 bases between. CDR3 nucleotide sequence: TGTGCCAATAGCCCGGGGACTGAAGCTTTCTTT. This codes for CANSPGTEAFF.